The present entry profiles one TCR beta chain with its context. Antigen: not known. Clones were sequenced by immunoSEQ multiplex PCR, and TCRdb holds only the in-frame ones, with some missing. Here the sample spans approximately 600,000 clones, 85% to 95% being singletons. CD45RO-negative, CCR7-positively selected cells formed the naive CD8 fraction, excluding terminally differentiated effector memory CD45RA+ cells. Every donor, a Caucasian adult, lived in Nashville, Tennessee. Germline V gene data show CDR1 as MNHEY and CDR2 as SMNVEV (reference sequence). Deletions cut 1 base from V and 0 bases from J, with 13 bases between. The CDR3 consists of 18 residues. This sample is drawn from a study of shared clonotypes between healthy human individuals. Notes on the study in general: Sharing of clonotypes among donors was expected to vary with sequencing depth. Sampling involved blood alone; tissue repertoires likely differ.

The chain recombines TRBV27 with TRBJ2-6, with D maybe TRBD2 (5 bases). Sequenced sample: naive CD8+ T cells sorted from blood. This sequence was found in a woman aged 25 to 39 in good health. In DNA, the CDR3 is TGTGCCAGCAGTTTATTGCGGGTGGGGATCTCTGGGGCCAACGTCCTGACTTTC. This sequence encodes CASSLLRVGISGANVLTF.